What follows are 29 T cell receptor beta chains derived from one specimen sequenced in a study of a mutant IDH1 vaccine in newly diagnosed glioma. Time point defined: week 23, last vaccination. The study gave 300 ug of mutant IDH1 20-mer peptide per vaccine dose, with topical imiquimod. Their target antigens are unknown. The assay was immunoSEQ multiplex PCR, and TCRdb's table has in-frame clones only and misses some. The repertoire includes 25,000 to 35,000 clones, more than 75% of them detected once, and less than 3% sits in the top ten. Specimen: PBMCs, collected from a glioma patient whose treatment included an IDH1 peptide vaccine. The receptors derive from a man aged 40-55 years with glioma.

The chain combines TRBV6-7 with TRBJ2-7; 14 bases align to TRBD2. TRBV6-7 is an ORF, and what it does is uncertain. J was trimmed by 2 bases and V by 2 bases; bases with no gene match: 5. This CDR3 has 17 residues. CDR3: CASSYGGLAGAAYEQYV. CDR3 nucleotides: TGTGCCAGCAGTTACGGGGGACTAGCGGGGGCCGCCTACGAGCAGTACGTC.

V is TRBV5-1 and J is TRBJ2-1, with no clear D. In germline, CDR1 is SGHRS, CDR2 YFSETQ. V was trimmed by 0 bases and J by 8 bases, leaving 12 bases between them. This CDR3 region has 14 residues. CDR3 DNA: TGCGCCAGCAGCTTGGATTTCTCGCTCGATGAGCAGTTCTTC. Translation: CASSLDFSLDEQFF.

This chain uses TRBV7-3 with TRBJ1-1, with D unclear. There are 13 residues in the CDR3. Germline CDR1 reads SGHTA; CDR2 reads FQGTGA. V was cut by 3 bases and J by 0 bases, with 5 bases left in between. In nucleotides, the CDR3 is TGTGCCAGCAGCTTGACGGTGAACACTGAAGCTTTCTTT. Translated: CASSLTVNTEAFF. The complete variable domain, with remaining parts taken from reference TRBV7-3 and TRBJ1-1, reads GAGVSQTPSNKVTEKGKYVELRCDPISGHTALYWYRQSLGQGPEFLIYFQGTGAADDSGLPNDRFFAVRPEGSVSTLKIQRTERGDSAVYLCASSLTVNTEAFFGQGTRLTVV.

This clone occurred once. V is TRBV28 and J is TRBJ1-4; tentative D call: TRBD1 (5 bases). Trimming stripped 3 bases from V and 8 bases from J, with 19 bases between. Looked up from germline, CDR1 is MDHEN and CDR2 is SYDVKM. CDR3 length: 16 amino acids. The CDR3 sequence is CASSFIGQGEKEKLFF. CDR3 DNA sequence: TGTGCCAGCAGTTTTATTGGCCAGGGAGAGAAGGAAAAACTGTTTTTT.

The gene calls are TRBV27 and TRBJ1-2; TRBD1 matches at 10 bases. Unmatched junction bases numbered 2, after V lost 5 bases and J lost 2 bases. The germline CDR1 and CDR2 sequences are MNHEY and SMNVEV (reference sequence). This CDR3 contains 14 residues. In nucleotides, the CDR3 is TGTGCCAGCAGTCTGGGACAGGGGAACTATGGCTACACCTTC. This gives the protein CASSLGQGNYGYTF.

The V call is TRBV6-5, the J call TRBJ1-5; 7 nucleotides agree with TRBD1. The CDR3 loop spans 15 amino acids. The germline CDR1 and CDR2 sequences are MNHEY and SVGAGI. V trimming: 6 bases; J trimming: 2 bases; junction bases outside the gene matches: 7. The CDR3 loop is CASRSRDSRNQPQHF. CDR3 DNA sequence: TGTGCCAGCAGATCCCGGGACAGCCGCAATCAGCCCCAGCATTTT.

This rearrangement joins TRBV7-8 to TRBJ2-3, with D perhaps being TRBD1 or TRBD2 (5 bases each). The length of the CDR3 is 15 residues. V was cut by 2 bases and J by 3 bases, with 12 bases left in between. CDR1 is SGHVS, CDR2 FQNEAQ, per germline. This CDR3 is CASSLSRGATDTQYF. As DNA, the CDR3 is TGTGCCAGCAGCTTATCGAGGGGCGCAACAGATACGCAGTATTTT. The full variable domain, with the rest looked up from reference TRBV7-8 and TRBJ2-3, is GAGVSQSPRYKVAKRGQDVALRCDPISGHVSLFWYQQALGQGPEFLTYFQNEAQLDKSGLPSDRFFAERPEGSVSTLKIQRTQQEDSAVYLCASSLSRGATDTQYFGPGTRLTVL.

The chain combines TRBV7-3 with TRBJ2-3, with D hard to call. This CDR3 has 14 residues. Per the germline V gene, CDR1 is SGHTA and CDR2 is FQGTGA. V lost 1 base and J 0 bases, leaving 5 bases between the germline ends. DNA of the CDR3: TGTGCCAGCAGCTTAATGGGTAGCACAGATACGCAGTATTTT. Its translation is CASSLMGSTDTQYF.

In nucleotides, the CDR3 is TGCGCCAGCAGCCCTGACGTAGGGGGCACAGATACGCAGTATTTT. Its translation is CASSPDVGGTDTQYF. V gene TRBV5-1 combines with J gene TRBJ2-3; D might be TRBD1 (5 bases). CDR3 size: 15 residues. In germline, CDR1 is SGHRS, CDR2 YFSETQ. V was shortened by 4 bases and J by 1 base, with 13 bases between the two germline ends.

This clone was found a few times. The rearrangement joins TRBV28 to TRBJ1-1, with unresolved D. The CDR3 loop spans 13 amino acids. Germline V lookup: CDR1 MDHEN, CDR2 SYDVKM. Trimming took 6 bases from V and 10 from J, leaving 18 bases between them. As DNA, the CDR3 is TGTGCCAGCAGCCTCCCGGCGGGTGTCGTAGCTTTCTTT. Its protein product is CASSLPAGVVAFF.

This clone occurred a few times. V gene TRBV6-1 combines with J gene TRBJ2-1, with D maybe TRBD1 (6 bases). CDR3 length: 15 residues. V was clipped by 8 bases and J by 1 base, with 15 bases between them. Germline CDR1 reads MNHNS; CDR2 reads SASEGT. The CDR3 DNA reads TGTGCCAGCGGTCCTACGACAGGTTCCTACAATGAGCAGTTCTTC. Its protein is CASGPTTGSYNEQFF.

V and J are TRBV6-1 and TRBJ1-6; 7 nucleotides align to TRBD1. CDR1 and CDR2 from the germline V gene are MNHNS and SASEGT. This CDR3 has 13 amino acids. V lost 5 bases, J lost 7 bases, and 2 bases stayed unmatched. The CDR3 DNA is TGTGCCAGCAGTCGGGACAGAAATTCACCCCTCCACTTT. Its translation is CASSRDRNSPLHF.

The V gene is TRBV9, the J gene TRBJ1-2; the D gene is possibly TRBD1 (5 bases). This CDR3 comprises 14 residues. The germline gives CDR1 SGDLS, CDR2 YYNGEE. Trimming stripped 3 bases from V and 8 bases from J, with 17 bases between. The CDR3 DNA reads TGTGCCAGCAGCGCCCAGAAGCAGGGTGAAGGCTACACCTTC. As protein: CASSAQKQGEGYTF. The full variable domain, in which reference TRBV9 and TRBJ1-2 provide the parts outside the CDR3, is DSGVTQTPKHLITATGQRVTLRCSPRSGDLSVYWYQQSLDQGLQFLIQYYNGEERAKGNILERFSAQQFPDLHSELNLSSLELGDSALYFCASSAQKQGEGYTFGSGTRLTVV.

The chain joins TRBV27 to TRBJ2-7; D remains unclear. This CDR3 comprises 14 residues. V lost 5 bases and J 2 bases, leaving 13 bases between the germline ends. From germline, CDR1 is MNHEY and CDR2 SMNVEV (reference sequence). The CDR3: CASSILSTPYEQYF. CDR3 nucleotide sequence: TGTGCCAGCAGTATCCTAAGTACCCCCTACGAGCAGTACTTC.

The J gene is TRBJ1-2, the V gene TRBV27, with D possibly being TRBD1 (5 bases). Germline CDR1 reads MNHEY; CDR2 reads SMNVEV (reference sequence). The V gene lost 4 bases and the J gene lost 4 bases, with 16 bases spanning the gap. This CDR3 is built from 15 residues. In DNA form, the CDR3 reads TGTGCCAGCAGTTGGGGCGGGGGTGGGGCCTATGGCTACACCTTC. This codes for CASSWGGGGAYGYTF.

The chain is built from TRBV7-2 and TRBJ1-4, with TRBD1 as a possible D gene (5 bases). Germline assignment: CDR1 SGHTA and CDR2 FQGNSA. There are 14 residues in the CDR3. The V gene lost 2 bases and the J gene lost 8 bases, with 12 bases spanning the gap. CDR3 in DNA: TGTGCCAGCAGCTTACTCCGTGGGGACGAAAAACTGTTTTTT. As protein: CASSLLRGDEKLFF.

The J gene is TRBJ1-1, the V gene TRBV6-5, with D tentatively TRBD1 (5 bases). Germline lookup yields CDR1 MNHEY and CDR2 SVGAGI. Trimming shortened V by 0 bases and J by 4 bases, and 9 bases separated the two germline ends. This CDR3 region has 14 residues. The CDR3 nucleotides read TGTGCCAGCAGTTACTCCGAGGGGCGCACTGAAGCTTTCTTT. Translating gives CASSYSEGRTEAFF.

The gene calls are TRBV7-6 and TRBJ2-5; D is unclear. Per the germline V gene, CDR1 is SGHVS and CDR2 is FNYEAQ. Between the trimmed V and J ends, which lost 4 bases and 7 bases, there was a span of 13 bases. This CDR3 spans 13 amino acids. This CDR3 is CASSSQESWTQYF. CDR3 nucleotide sequence: TGTGCCAGCAGCTCCCAGGAGTCTTGGACCCAGTACTTC.

The chain carries TRBV7-2 and TRBJ2-3; D uncertain. CDR1 is SGHTA, CDR2 FQGNSA, per germline. The CDR3 has 14 amino acids. Trimming stripped 1 base from V and 2 bases from J, with 7 bases between. The CDR3 bases are TGTGCCAGCAGCTTAGAAATCTCCACAGATACGCAGTATTTT. This encodes CASSLEISTDTQYF.

V gene TRBV5-1 combines with J gene TRBJ2-5, with D possibly TRBD1 on 6 matching bases. The ends were cut back, 0 bases at V and 5 bases at J, with 11 bases in the middle. The CDR3 has 14 residues. From germline, CDR1 is SGHRS and CDR2 YFSETQ. In DNA form, the CDR3 reads TGCGCCAGCAGCTTGGAAGGCAGGGGCGAGACCCAGTACTTC. Its protein product is CASSLEGRGETQYF.

The V call is TRBV5-6, the J call TRBJ2-2; D is uncertain. Per germline, CDR1 SGHDT and CDR2 YYEEEE. CDR3 length: 14 amino acids. Trimming stripped 2 bases from V and 7 bases from J, with 12 bases between. CDR3 nucleotides: TGTGCCAGCAGCTTCGTCAGTGCCGACGGGGAGCTGTTTTTT. Residues: CASSFVSADGELFF.

A single count supports this clone. The V gene is TRBV7-2, the J gene TRBJ1-2; D is ambiguous. The CDR3 length is 14 residues. The V end was cut by 0 bases, the J end by 7 bases, with 12 bases between. Germline CDR1 SGHTA, CDR2 FQGNSA. The CDR3 sequence: CASSLAQRYGGYTF. The CDR3 nucleotides read TGTGCCAGCAGCTTAGCGCAACGGTACGGTGGCTACACCTTC.

CDR3 nucleotides: TGTGCCAGCAGCGCCGGACCCGGGACAGGGGCCTACCTCCCTAGCTCCTACGAGCAGTACTTC. This codes for CASSAGPGTGAYLPSSYEQYF. J is TRBJ2-7 and V is TRBV21-1; the D call TRBD1 from the table was never checked on the DNA. TRBV21-1 is recorded as a pseudogene. There are 21 residues in the CDR3.

V usage is TRBV7-5 and J usage is TRBJ2-5; the table gives TRBD2 as D, unverified against the DNA. TRBV7-5 is a pseudogene locus. CDR3 size: 18 residues. The CDR3 DNA reads TGTGTCAGAAGCTTAGGGTTGATCGGACTAGCGAATCCGGAGACCCAGTACTTC. Its translation is CVRSLGLIGLANPETQYF.

The chain combines TRBV5-5 with TRBJ1-2; possible D gene TRBD1, 6 bases. Germline CDR1 reads SGHKS; CDR2 reads YYEKEE (reference sequence). V was trimmed by 0 bases and J by 5 bases, leaving 8 bases between them. The CDR3 has 13 amino acids. CDR3 bases: TGTGCCAGCAGCTTGGGAGGGGGATATGGCTACACCTTC. Its translation: CASSLGGGYGYTF.

A note on this clone: Other nucleotide sequences in the sample specify the same CDR3. The chain is built from TRBV19 and TRBJ1-5, with D uncertain. This CDR3 region has 12 residues. Germline lookup yields CDR1 LNHDA and CDR2 SQIVND (reference sequence). V lost 5 bases and J lost 5, with 7 bases in between. The CDR3 nucleotides read TGTGCCAGTAGTCTCTACGATCAGCCCCAGCATTTT. It translates to CASSLYDQPQHF.

The rearrangement joins TRBV27 to TRBJ2-6; D not resolved. This CDR3 has 17 amino acids. CDR1 and CDR2 from the germline V gene are MNHEY and SMNVEV (reference sequence). V was shortened by 5 bases and J by 0 bases, with 14 bases between the two germline ends. CDR3 nucleotides: TGTGCCAGCAGTCCCCCCCCGACGGTCTCTGGGGCCAACGTCCTGACTTTC. Amino acids: CASSPPPTVSGANVLTF.

The chain recombines TRBV7-3 with TRBJ2-7; no reliable D call. V lost 5 bases and J 3 bases, leaving 11 bases between the germline ends. This CDR3 spans 13 amino acids. The germline CDR1 and CDR2 sequences are SGHTA and FQGTGA. CDR3 protein: CASSTTENYEQYF. In DNA form, the CDR3 reads TGTGCCAGCAGCACAACCGAGAACTACGAGCAGTACTTC.

This sequence joins TRBV6-6 and TRBJ1-3; possible D gene TRBD1, 5 bases. Germline V CDR1 and CDR2: MNHNY, SVGAGI (reference sequence). V lost 5 bases, J lost 3 bases, and 17 bases lay in between. The CDR3 sequence is 16 residues long. The CDR3 DNA sequence: TGTGCCAGCAGTCCCCAGGGAGGGGCCGGTGGAAACACCATATATTTT. Translating it yields CASSPQGGAGGNTIYF.